This is a list of T cell receptor beta chains from one sample in a study of blood T cell repertoires in COVID-19. Here immunoSEQ multiplex PCR was the method, and the copy in TCRdb shows in-frame clones only, minus some. The sample shows roughly 250,000 clones, roughly 90% of them seen only once. The material sequenced was PBMCs or T cells enriched from blood (not recorded which). Source of these receptors: a woman between 40 and 55 years old with acute COVID-19. CDR3s include the opening cysteine and the closing phenylalanine or tryptophan. A D gene is named only where the DNA matches it firmly. For some rows the clone size is stated as once, few or many, or as a class when expanded; others skip it.

TRBJ2-7 TRBD2 TRBV9 NA CASSPTPRLAGYEQYF TGTGCCAGCAGCCCCACCCCTCGACTAGCGGGCTACGAGCAGTACTTC
TRBJ2-1 TRBD2 TRBV24-1 NA CATSDPRGGTGNEQFF TGTGCCACCAGTGATCCCCGGGGGGGAACCGGCAATGAGCAGTTCTTC
TRBJ2-5 TRBD2 TRBV7-2 NA CASSSGLAAYQETQYF TGTGCCAGCAGCTCGGGACTAGCGGCGTACCAAGAGACCCAGTACTTC
TRBJ2-5 NA TRBV7-9 NA CASSTPGGETQYF TGTGCCAGCAGTACCCCCGGAGGAGAGACCCAGTACTTC
TRBJ2-1 TRBD2 TRBV11-3 NA CASSLGVRGRSSYNEQFF TGTGCCAGCAGCTTAGGGGTGCGCGGGAGGAGCTCCTACAATGAGCAGTTCTTC
TRBJ2-1 TRBD2 TRBV6-5 NA CASSSSGSSYNEQFF TGTGCCAGCAGTTCTAGCGGGAGCTCCTACAATGAGCAGTTCTTC
TRBJ2-7 NA TRBV11-3 once CASSSLPGHQYEQYF TGTGCCAGCAGCTCCCTACCGGGACACCAATACGAGCAGTACTTC
TRBJ2-3 NA TRBV4-3 NA CASSQDWSGTFTDTQYF TGCGCCAGCAGCCAAGATTGGAGCGGGACATTCACAGATACGCAGTATTTT
TRBJ2-5 TRBD2 TRBV2 NA CASSEAGGETQYF TGTGCCAGCAGTGAAGCGGGGGGGGAGACCCAGTACTTC
TRBJ2-3 TRBD1 TRBV3-1/TRBV3-2 few CASSQEVGGTTDTQYF TGTGCCAGCAGCCAAGAGGTAGGGGGCACGACAGATACGCAGTATTTT
TRBJ1-4 NA TRBV3-1/TRBV3-2 NA CASSQGTRSRNEKLFF TGTGCCAGCAGCCAAGGTACCCGCTCGCGTAATGAAAAACTGTTTTTT
TRBJ2-7 TRBD1 TRBV30 once CAWSLYRGSIGYEQYF TGTGCCTGGAGTCTTTACAGGGGATCGATAGGTTACGAGCAGTACTTC
TRBJ2-7 TRBD2 TRBV4-1 NA CASSQGASGNYEQYF TGCGCCAGCAGCCAAGGGGCTAGCGGGAACTACGAGCAGTACTTC
TRBJ1-1 TRBD1 TRBV5-4 once CASSQIRGQGNTEAFF TGTGCCAGCAGTCAAATTCGGGGACAGGGGAACACTGAAGCTTTCTTT
TRBJ1-2 NA TRBV19 NA CASSNGPSGYEGYTF TGTGCCAGTAGTAACGGGCCCAGCGGATACGAGGGCTACACCTTC
TRBJ2-7 TRBD1 TRBV30 NA CAWTPVGTDTYYEQYF TGTGCCTGGACCCCCGTCGGGACAGATACGTACTACGAGCAGTACTTC
TRBJ1-2 NA TRBV30 NA CAWSVGGLDTF TGTGCCTGGAGTGTGGGGGGGTTGGACACCTTC
TRBJ1-6 TRBD1 TRBV28 NA CASSPPGQGGSPLHF TGTGCCAGCAGTCCCCCGGGACAGGGCGGTTCACCCCTCCACTTT
TRBJ2-7 TRBD1 TRBV28 NA CASSLNRGSTTAYEQYF TGTGCCAGCAGTTTAAACAGGGGCTCCACTACCGCCTACGAGCAGTACTTC
TRBJ1-1 NA TRBV5-6 NA CASKHKPTGSGRPEAFF TGTGCCAGCAAACACAAACCTACAGGGTCAGGTAGACCTGAAGCTTTCTTT
TRBJ1-5 NA TRBV18 NA CASSPPNRSNQPQHF TGTGCCAGCTCACCACCGAACAGGAGCAATCAGCCCCAGCATTTT
TRBJ1-5 NA TRBV19 NA CASTQDSNQPQHF TGTGCCAGTACACAGGATAGCAATCAGCCCCAGCATTTT
TRBJ2-4 NA TRBV30 NA CAWRADRPLAKNIQYF TGTGCCTGGAGGGCAGACAGGCCTCTAGCCAAAAACATTCAGTACTTC
TRBJ2-1 NA TRBV7-2 NA CASSLTTGIRNEQFF TGTGCCAGCAGCTTAACCACAGGAATTCGCAATGAGCAGTTCTTC
TRBJ2-7 NA TRBV3-1/TRBV3-2 NA CASSQGVLSYEQYF TGTGCCAGCAGCCAAGGCGTCCTATCCTACGAGCAGTACTTC
TRBJ1-2 NA TRBV7-2 NA CASSFAGIRGGYTF TGTGCCAGCAGCTTTGCAGGGATTCGTGGTGGCTACACCTTC
TRBJ2-7 NA TRBV5-1 NA CASSPGHPYEQYF TGCGCCAGCAGCCCGGGACACCCCTACGAGCAGTACTTC
TRBJ2-2 NA TRBV6-1 NA CASSEQGNTGELFF TGTGCCAGCAGTGAACAGGGGAACACCGGGGAGCTGTTTTTT
TRBJ1-5 TRBD1 TRBV2 NA CASSPDRDVGRQPQHF TGTGCCAGCAGTCCCGACAGGGATGTTGGTCGTCAGCCCCAGCATTTT
TRBJ2-7 TRBD2 TRBV2 few CASSEKSLAGVEQYF TGTGCCAGCAGTGAGAAGTCACTAGCGGGGGTCGAGCAGTACTTC
TRBJ2-5 TRBD2 TRBV27 NA CASSLFSGRPRETQYF TGTGCCAGCAGTTTATTTAGCGGGAGGCCTCGAGAGACCCAGTACTTC
TRBJ1-5 TRBD1 TRBV5-1 NA CASSERTGHNQPQHF TGCGCCAGCAGCGAGCGGACAGGGCACAATCAGCCCCAGCATTTT
TRBJ2-7 NA TRBV2 NA CASSNSGRPGFEQYF TGTGCCAGCAGCAACAGCGGGCGACCCGGATTCGAGCAGTACTTC
TRBJ1-5 TRBD1 TRBV10-3 NA CAISGTGNQPQHF TGTGCCATTTCCGGGACAGGCAATCAGCCCCAGCATTTT
TRBJ1-4 NA TRBV18 NA CASSPLPARGREKLFF TGTGCCAGCTCACCGCTCCCCGCCAGGGGCCGGGAAAAACTGTTTTTT
TRBJ1-1 NA TRBV5-4 NA CASSFGRGNTEAFF TGTGCCAGCAGCTTCGGCAGGGGGAACACTGAAGCTTTCTTT
TRBJ2-3 NA TRBV12-3/TRBV12-4 NA CASSPAGADTQYF TGTGCCAGCAGCCCCGCCGGGGCAGATACGCAGTATTTT
TRBJ2-1 TRBD2 TRBV2 NA CASTAIRTRNEQFF TGTGCCAGCACTGCCATCCGGACTAGAAATGAGCAGTTCTTC
TRBJ2-7 TRBD2 TRBV30 NA CAWRAGALWEQYF TGTGCCTGGAGAGCGGGGGCCCTATGGGAGCAGTACTTC
TRBJ1-2 NA TRBV3-1/TRBV3-2 NA CASRSRAGMGGYTF TGTGCCAGCAGGTCAAGAGCGGGGATGGGAGGCTACACCTTC
TRBJ1-1 NA TRBV2 NA CASSVRQAGTEAFF TGTGCCAGCAGTGTAAGGCAGGCGGGCACTGAAGCTTTCTTT
TRBJ2-2 TRBD1 TRBV11-2 NA CASSDDRGMGTGELFF TGTGCCAGCAGCGACGACAGGGGAATGGGCACCGGGGAGCTGTTTTTT
TRBJ2-5 NA TRBV2 NA CASSGGKGETQYF TGTGCCAGCAGTGGAGGGAAGGGAGAGACCCAGTACTTC
TRBJ1-3 TRBD1 TRBV5-1 NA CASSLAGQGTGGTIYF TGCGCCAGCAGCTTGGCGGGACAGGGGACCGGCGGCACCATATATTTT